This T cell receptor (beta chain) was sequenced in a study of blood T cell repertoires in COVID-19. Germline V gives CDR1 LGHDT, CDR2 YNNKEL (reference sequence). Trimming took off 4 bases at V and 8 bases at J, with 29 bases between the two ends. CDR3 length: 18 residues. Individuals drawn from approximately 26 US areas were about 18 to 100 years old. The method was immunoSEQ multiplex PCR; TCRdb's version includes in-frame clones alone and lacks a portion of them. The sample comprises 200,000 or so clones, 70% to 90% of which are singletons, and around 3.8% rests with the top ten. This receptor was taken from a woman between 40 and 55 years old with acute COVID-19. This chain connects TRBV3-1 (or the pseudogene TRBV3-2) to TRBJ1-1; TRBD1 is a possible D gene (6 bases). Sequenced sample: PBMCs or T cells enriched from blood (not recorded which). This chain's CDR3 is CASSPDLGGPGRAGEAFF. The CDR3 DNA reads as TGTGCCAGCAGCCCCGACCTAGGGGGACCGGGCAGGGCAGGGGAAGCTTTCTTT.